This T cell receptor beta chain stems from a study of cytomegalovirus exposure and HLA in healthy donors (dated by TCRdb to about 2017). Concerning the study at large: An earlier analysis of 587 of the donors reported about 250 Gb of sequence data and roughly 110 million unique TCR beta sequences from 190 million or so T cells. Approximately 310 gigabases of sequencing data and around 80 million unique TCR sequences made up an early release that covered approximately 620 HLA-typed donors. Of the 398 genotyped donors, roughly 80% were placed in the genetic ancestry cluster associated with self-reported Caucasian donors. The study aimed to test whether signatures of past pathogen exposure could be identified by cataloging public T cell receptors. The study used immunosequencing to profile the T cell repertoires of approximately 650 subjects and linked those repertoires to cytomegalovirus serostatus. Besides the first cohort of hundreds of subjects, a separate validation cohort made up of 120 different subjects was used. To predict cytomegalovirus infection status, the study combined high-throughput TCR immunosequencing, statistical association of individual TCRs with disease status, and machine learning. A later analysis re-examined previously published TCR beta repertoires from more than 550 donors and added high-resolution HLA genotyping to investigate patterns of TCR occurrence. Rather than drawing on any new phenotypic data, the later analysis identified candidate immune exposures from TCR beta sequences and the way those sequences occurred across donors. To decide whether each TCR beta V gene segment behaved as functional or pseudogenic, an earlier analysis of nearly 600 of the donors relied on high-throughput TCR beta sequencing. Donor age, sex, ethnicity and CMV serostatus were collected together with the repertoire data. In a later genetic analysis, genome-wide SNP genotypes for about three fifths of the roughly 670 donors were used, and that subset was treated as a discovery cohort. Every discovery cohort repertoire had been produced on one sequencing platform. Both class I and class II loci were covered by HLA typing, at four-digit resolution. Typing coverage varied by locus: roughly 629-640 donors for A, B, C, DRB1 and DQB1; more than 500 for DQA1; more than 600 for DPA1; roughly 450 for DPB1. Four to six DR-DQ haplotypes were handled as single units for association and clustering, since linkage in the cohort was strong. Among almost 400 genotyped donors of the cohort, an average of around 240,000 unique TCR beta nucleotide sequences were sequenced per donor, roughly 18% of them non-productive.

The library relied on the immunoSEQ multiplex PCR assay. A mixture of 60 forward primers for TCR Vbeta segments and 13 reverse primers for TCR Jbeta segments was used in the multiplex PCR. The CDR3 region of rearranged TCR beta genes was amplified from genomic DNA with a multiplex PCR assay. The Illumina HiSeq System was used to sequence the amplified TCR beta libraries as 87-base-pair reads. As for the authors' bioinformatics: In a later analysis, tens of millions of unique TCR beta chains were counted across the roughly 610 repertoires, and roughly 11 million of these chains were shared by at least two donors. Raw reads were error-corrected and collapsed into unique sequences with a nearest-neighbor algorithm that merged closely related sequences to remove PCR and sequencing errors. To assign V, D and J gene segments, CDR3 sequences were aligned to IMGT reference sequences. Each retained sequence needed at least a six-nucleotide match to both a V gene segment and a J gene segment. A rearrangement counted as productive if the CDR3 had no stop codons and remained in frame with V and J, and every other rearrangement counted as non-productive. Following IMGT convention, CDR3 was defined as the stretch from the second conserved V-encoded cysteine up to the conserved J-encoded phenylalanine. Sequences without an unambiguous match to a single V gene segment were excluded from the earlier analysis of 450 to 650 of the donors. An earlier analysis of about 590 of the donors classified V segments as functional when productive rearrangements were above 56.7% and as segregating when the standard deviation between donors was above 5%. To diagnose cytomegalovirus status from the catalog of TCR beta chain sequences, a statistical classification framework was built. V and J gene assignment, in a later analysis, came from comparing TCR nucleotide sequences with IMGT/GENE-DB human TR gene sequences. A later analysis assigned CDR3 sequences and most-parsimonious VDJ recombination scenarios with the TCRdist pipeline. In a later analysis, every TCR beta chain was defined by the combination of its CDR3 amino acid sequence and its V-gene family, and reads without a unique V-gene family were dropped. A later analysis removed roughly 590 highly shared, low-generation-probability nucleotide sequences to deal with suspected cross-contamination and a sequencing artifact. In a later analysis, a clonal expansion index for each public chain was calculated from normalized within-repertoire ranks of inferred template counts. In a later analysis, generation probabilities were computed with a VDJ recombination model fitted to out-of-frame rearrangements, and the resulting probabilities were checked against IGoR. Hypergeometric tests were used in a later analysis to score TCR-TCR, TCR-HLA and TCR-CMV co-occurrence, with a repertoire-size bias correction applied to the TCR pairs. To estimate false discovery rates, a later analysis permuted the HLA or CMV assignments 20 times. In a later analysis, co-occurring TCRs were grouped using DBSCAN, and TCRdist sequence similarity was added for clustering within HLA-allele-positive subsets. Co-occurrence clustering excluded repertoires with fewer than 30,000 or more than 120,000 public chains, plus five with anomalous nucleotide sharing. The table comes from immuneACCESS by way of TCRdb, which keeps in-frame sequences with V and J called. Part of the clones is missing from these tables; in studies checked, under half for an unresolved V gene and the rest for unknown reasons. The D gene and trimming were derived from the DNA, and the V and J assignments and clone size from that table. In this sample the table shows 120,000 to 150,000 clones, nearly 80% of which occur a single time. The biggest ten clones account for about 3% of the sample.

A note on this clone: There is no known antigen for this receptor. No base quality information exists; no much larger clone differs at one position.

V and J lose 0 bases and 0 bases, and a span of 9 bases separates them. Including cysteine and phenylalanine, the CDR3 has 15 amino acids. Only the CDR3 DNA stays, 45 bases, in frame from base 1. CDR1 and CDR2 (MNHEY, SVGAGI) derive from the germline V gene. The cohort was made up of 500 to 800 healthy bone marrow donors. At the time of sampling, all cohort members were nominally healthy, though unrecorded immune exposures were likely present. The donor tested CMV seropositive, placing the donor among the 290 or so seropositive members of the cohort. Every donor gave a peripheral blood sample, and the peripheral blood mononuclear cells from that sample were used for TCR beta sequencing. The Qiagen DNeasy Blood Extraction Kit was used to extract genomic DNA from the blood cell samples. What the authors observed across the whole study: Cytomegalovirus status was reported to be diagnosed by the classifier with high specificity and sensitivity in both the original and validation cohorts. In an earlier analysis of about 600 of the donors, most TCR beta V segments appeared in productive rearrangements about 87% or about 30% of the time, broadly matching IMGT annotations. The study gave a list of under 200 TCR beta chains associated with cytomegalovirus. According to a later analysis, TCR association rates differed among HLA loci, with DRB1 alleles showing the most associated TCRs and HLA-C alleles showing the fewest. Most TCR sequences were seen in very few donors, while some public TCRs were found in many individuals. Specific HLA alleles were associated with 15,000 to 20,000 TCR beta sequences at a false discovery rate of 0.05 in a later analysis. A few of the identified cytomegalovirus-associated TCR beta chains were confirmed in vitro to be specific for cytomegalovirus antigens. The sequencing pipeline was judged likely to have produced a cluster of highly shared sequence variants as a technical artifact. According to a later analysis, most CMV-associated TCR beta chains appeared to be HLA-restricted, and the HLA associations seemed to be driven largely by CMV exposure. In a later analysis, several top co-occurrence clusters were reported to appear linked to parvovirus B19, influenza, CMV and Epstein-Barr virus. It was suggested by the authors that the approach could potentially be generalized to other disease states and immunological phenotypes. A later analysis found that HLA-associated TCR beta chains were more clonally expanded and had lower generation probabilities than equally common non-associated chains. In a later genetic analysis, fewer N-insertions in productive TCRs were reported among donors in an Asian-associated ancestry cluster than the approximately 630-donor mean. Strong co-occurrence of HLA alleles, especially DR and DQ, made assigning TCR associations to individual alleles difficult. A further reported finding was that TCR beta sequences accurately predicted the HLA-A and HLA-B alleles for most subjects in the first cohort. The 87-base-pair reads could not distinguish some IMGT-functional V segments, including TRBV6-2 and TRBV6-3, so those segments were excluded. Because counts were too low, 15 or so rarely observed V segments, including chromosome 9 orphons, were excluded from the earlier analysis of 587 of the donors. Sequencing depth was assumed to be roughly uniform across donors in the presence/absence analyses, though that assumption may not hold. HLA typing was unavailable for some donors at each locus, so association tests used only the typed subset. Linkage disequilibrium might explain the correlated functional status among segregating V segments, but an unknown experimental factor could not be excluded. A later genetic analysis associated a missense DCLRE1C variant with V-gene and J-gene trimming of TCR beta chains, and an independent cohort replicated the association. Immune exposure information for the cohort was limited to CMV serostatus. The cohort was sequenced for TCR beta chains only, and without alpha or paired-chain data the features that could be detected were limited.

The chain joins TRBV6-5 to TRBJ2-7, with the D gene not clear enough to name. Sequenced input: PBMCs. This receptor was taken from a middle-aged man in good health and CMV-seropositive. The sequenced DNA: TGTGCCAGCAGTTACTCGGGCCTTGGCTCCTACGAGCAGTACTTC. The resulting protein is CASSYSGLGSYEQYF.